The 24 T cell receptor beta chains presented below share a single source sample, sequenced in a study of radiotherapy plus CTLA-4 blockade in lung cancer (dated by TCRdb to between 2017 and 2018). Library generation was performed with the immunoSEQ multiplex PCR assay. TCRdb's version of the immuneACCESS table is confined to in-frame rearrangements and falls short of the full clone set. An unresolved V gene accounts for under half of the shortfall where checked; the remainder is of unknown origin. The sample table holds tens of thousands of clones, of which about four fifths were seen once. The ten biggest clones cover 0.65% to 0.95% of the sample. The sequencing used peripheral blood, collected from a patient treated with radiotherapy plus ipilimumab. These receptors all come from a human donor with non-small cell lung cancer who had stable disease on radiotherapy plus ipilimumab.

The chain links TRBV6-6 to TRBJ1-5; D remains unclear. CDR1 MNHNY and CDR2 SVGAGI come from the germline V gene (reference sequence). V lost 4 bases and J 6 bases, leaving 16 bases between the germline ends. CDR3 size: 15 residues. The CDR3 here is CASSSQIRPAQPQHF. In DNA, the CDR3 is TGTGCCAGCAGTTCCCAGATCCGCCCCGCTCAGCCCCAGCATTTT.

This clone has only a few counts. J is TRBJ2-1 and V is TRBV18; D gene uncertain. Germline V lookup: CDR1 KGHSH, CDR2 LQKENI. V dropped 6 bases and J dropped 2 bases, with 8 bases sitting between them. The CDR3 contains 13 residues. CDR3 loop: CASSRQTYNEQFF. Written as DNA, the CDR3 is TGTGCCAGCTCCAGGCAGACCTACAATGAGCAGTTCTTC.

The gene calls are TRBV28 and TRBJ2-5, with TRBD2 matching over 8 bases. The CDR3 consists of 15 residues. Germline V CDR1 and CDR2: MDHEN, SYDVKM. V shed 6 bases and J 5 bases; nucleotides not matched to a gene: 11. CDR3 DNA: TGTGCCAGCAGCGAGGCCCGGGGGGGTGCGGAGACCCAGTACTTC. It specifies CASSEARGGAETQYF.

The chain carries TRBV7-8 and TRBJ2-2; 12 nucleotides align to TRBD2. The CDR3 length is 18 residues. Looked up from germline, CDR1 is SGHVS and CDR2 is FQNEAQ. The V gene end was trimmed by 1 base and the J gene end by 4 bases; junction bases not matched to a gene: 7. DNA of the CDR3: TGTGCCAGCAGCTTAGAAGGACTAGCGGGGTTGGTCACCGGGGAGCTGTTTTTT. Protein product: CASSLEGLAGLVTGELFF.

The chain employs TRBV5-1 and TRBJ2-5, with 11 bases matching TRBD2. The junction had 7 bases not matched to a gene; V was cut back by 3 bases and J by 3 bases. Germline assignment: CDR1 SGHRS and CDR2 YFSETQ. The CDR3 loop spans 16 amino acids. For the CDR3, the DNA is TGCGCCAGCAGCTGGTGGACTAGCGGGTCTAAAGAGACCCAGTACTTC. Protein: CASSWWTSGSKETQYF.

The CDR3 bases are TGTGCCAGCAGTTATGGGACAGACGAGCAGTACTTC. Translated, it gives CASSYGTDEQYF. The chain has TRBV6-6 and TRBJ2-5, with TRBD1 matching 7 bases. The end of the DNA is better explained by TRBJ2-7, so the J call may be wrong. This CDR3 spans 12 amino acids. Per germline, CDR1 MNHNY and CDR2 SVGAGI (reference sequence).

This rearrangement joins TRBV6-5 to TRBJ1-1, with D perhaps TRBD1 (5 bases). Germline values: CDR1 MNHEY, CDR2 SVGAGI. V lost 6 bases, J lost 3 bases, and 11 bases lay in between. The CDR3 consists of 13 residues. Here the CDR3 reads CASRGDAYTEAFF. In nucleotides, the CDR3 is TGTGCCAGCAGAGGGGATGCGTACACTGAAGCTTTCTTT.

The chain links TRBV29-1 to TRBJ1-2; D uncertain. In germline, CDR1 is SQVTM, CDR2 ANQGSEA. Deletions cut 6 bases from V and 7 bases from J, with 15 bases between. The CDR3 is 12 amino acids. CDR3 sequence reads: CSVRDARLGYTF. As DNA, the CDR3 is TGCAGCGTACGGGATGCCCGGCTTGGCTACACCTTC.

This clone was counted a few times. In nucleotides, the CDR3 is TGTGCCAGCTCACTACAAAAGCCAGGGCACGGAGGAAACACCATATATTTT. This codes for CASSLQKPGHGGNTIYF. This chain uses TRBV18 with TRBJ1-3, with D perhaps matching TRBD1 (5 bases). The germline V gene has CDR1 KGHSH and CDR2 LQKENI. The CDR3 consists of 17 residues. V was shortened by 4 bases and J by 4 bases, with 20 bases between the two germline ends.

V is TRBV6-1 and J is TRBJ1-1; D is unclear. The CDR3 totals 14 residues. Germline V gene data show CDR1 as MNHNS and CDR2 as SASEGT. With 6 bases removed from V and 3 bases from J, the gap between germline ends came to 14 bases. CDR3 residues: CASRNYMGDTEAFF. The CDR3 DNA follows: TGTGCCAGCAGAAACTACATGGGAGACACTGAAGCTTTCTTT.

This sequence joins TRBV6-5 and TRBJ2-1; no firm D call. V lost 7 bases and J 0 bases, leaving 13 bases between the germline ends. This CDR3 has 15 amino acids. CDR1 and CDR2 from the germline V gene are MNHEY and SVGAGI. The CDR3 nucleotides are TGTGCCAGCAAAGTGGGCGGAAGCTCCTACAATGAGCAGTTCTTC. Its protein is CASKVGGSSYNEQFF.

This clone was counted a few times. This chain uses TRBV6-1 with TRBJ1-6, with D unclear. This CDR3 spans 15 amino acids. Germline values: CDR1 MNHNS, CDR2 SASEGT. Trimming took off 8 bases at V and 0 bases at J, with 11 bases between the two ends. In nucleotides, the CDR3 is TGTGCCAGCGATGGCAGCAGCTCCTATAATTCACCCCTCCACTTT. Protein product: CASDGSSSYNSPLHF.

There are a few counts of this clone. The chain is built from TRBV7-8 and TRBJ2-2; D might be TRBD1 (6 bases). V was clipped by 7 bases and J by 5 bases, with 17 bases between them. This CDR3 has 15 amino acids. Germline CDR1 is SGHVS and CDR2 is FQNEAQ. This CDR3 is CASTLQGQGTGELFF. In nucleotides, the CDR3 is TGTGCCAGCACCTTGCAGGGGCAGGGGACCGGGGAGCTGTTTTTT.

The chain uses TRBV9 and TRBJ2-7; TRBD2 agrees at 7 bases. CDR3 length equals 16 residues. The V gene's germline CDR1 is SGDLS and CDR2 YYNGEE. V dropped 0 bases and J dropped 2; count of bases not matched to a gene: 8. As DNA, the CDR3 is TGTGCCAGCAGCGTAGAGGCTAGCGGATACACCTACGAGCAGTACTTC. It yields the protein CASSVEASGYTYEQYF. The full variable domain, its missing parts supplied by reference TRBV9 and TRBJ2-7, is DSGVTQTPKHLITATGQRVTLRCSPRSGDLSVYWYQQSLDQGLQFLIQYYNGEERAKGNILERFSAQQFPDLHSELNLSSLELGDSALYFCASSVEASGYTYEQYFGPGTRLTVT.

V usage is TRBV28 and J usage is TRBJ2-3; 15 bases map to TRBD2. The germline V gene has CDR1 MDHEN and CDR2 SYDVKM. This CDR3 spans 17 amino acids. Losses at the gene ends were 9 bases for V and 3 bases for J; bases not matched to a gene: 10. The CDR3: CARKTPGTSGRTDTQYF. Here the CDR3 DNA reads TGTGCCAGGAAGACCCCCGGGACTAGCGGGAGGACAGATACGCAGTATTTT.

The chain recombines TRBV7-3 with TRBJ2-1, with 8 nucleotides matching TRBD2. This CDR3 comprises 15 residues. The V segment lost 2 bases and the J segment 3 bases; nucleotides outside the gene matches: 3. Germline CDR1 SGHTA, CDR2 FQGTGA. DNA for the CDR3: TGTGCCAGCAGCTTAGCGGGGGGAAACTACAATGAGCAGTTCTTC. Its translation: CASSLAGGNYNEQFF.

V and J are TRBV28 and TRBJ2-3, with TRBD2 matching 8 bases. Germline-derived CDR1 and CDR2 are MDHEN and SYDVKM. The V segment lost 5 bases and the J segment 4 bases; nucleotides outside the gene matches: 8. The CDR3 is 15 amino acids. The CDR3 DNA sequence: TGTGCCAGCAGTCTAGGGACTAGTCTGGCAGATACGCAGTATTTT. As protein: CASSLGTSLADTQYF.

As for this clone: At one of its ends the junction is not consistent with the germline gene, which may arise from a read error. The chain recombines TRBV18 with TRBJ2-1; D gene unclear. CDR1 KGHSH and CDR2 LQKENI come from the germline V gene. This CDR3 comprises 15 residues. This CDR3 is CASPPTKGSFNEQFF. CDR3 bases: TGTGCCAGCCCCCCGACGAAGGGTTCCTTCAATGAGCAGTTCTTC.

On this clone: One end of the junction does not line up with germline, which may come from a read error. The chain employs TRBV7-7 and TRBJ2-2; unclear D gene. Germline CDR1 reads SSHAT; CDR2 reads FNYEAQ (reference sequence). The length of the CDR3 is 12 residues. In DNA, the CDR3 is TGTGCTAGCAGCCTGGGATCCGGGGAGCTGTTTTTT. Its translation: CASSLGSGELFF.

The chain uses TRBV7-2 and TRBJ2-7, with 11 positions matching TRBD1. The CDR3 sequence is 15 residues long. Germline V CDR1 and CDR2: SGHTA, FQGNSA. The junction had 6 bases not matched to a gene; V was cut back by 4 bases and J by 4 bases. The CDR3 spells CASSYPDRGLYEQYF. DNA of the CDR3: TGTGCCAGCAGCTACCCGGACAGGGGGCTGTACGAGCAGTACTTC.

V gene TRBV7-8 combines with J gene TRBJ2-1; D uncertain. This CDR3 comprises 16 residues. Germline V gene lookup returns CDR1 SGHVS and CDR2 FQNEAQ. Trimming cost V 2 bases and J 3 bases, with 14 bases left between them. In DNA form, the CDR3 reads TGTGCCAGCAGCTTAAGGGCGGCTGGGGACTACAATGAGCAGTTCTTC. Translated, it gives CASSLRAAGDYNEQFF.

The chain uses TRBV19 and TRBJ2-2; TRBD2 agrees at 7 bases. Germline V gene lookup returns CDR1 LNHDA and CDR2 SQIVND (reference sequence). The CDR3 is made up of 15 amino acids. Germline trimming cut 3 bases from V and 1 base from J; bases unmatched to any gene: 2. The CDR3 region has the DNA TGTGCCAGTAGTATTTGGGGGGGGAACACCGGGGAGCTGTTTTTT. It yields the protein CASSIWGGNTGELFF. The whole variable domain, filled in from reference TRBV19 and TRBJ2-2, reads DGGITQSPKYLFRKEGQNVTLSCEQNLNHDAMYWYRQDPGQGLRLIYYSQIVNDFQKGDIAEGYSVSREKKESFPLTVTSAQKNPTAFYLCASSIWGGNTGELFFGEGSRLTVL.

The V and J genes are TRBV9 and TRBJ1-2; D gene ambiguous. Trimming removed 4 bases at V and 5 bases at J, with 6 bases between. This CDR3 is built from 11 residues. Germline loops: CDR1 SGDLS, CDR2 YYNGEE. CDR3 in DNA: TGTGCCAGCAGCTCCATGTATGGCTACACCTTC. Translating it yields CASSSMYGYTF.

As regards this clone: A junction boundary mismatches the germline segment, possibly from a read error. This chain links TRBV6-1 with TRBJ1-1; TRBD1 matches 7 bases. CDR3 size: 14 residues. Germline loops: CDR1 MNHNS, CDR2 SASEGT. CDR3 nucleotide sequence: TGTGCCAGCAGAGAAGACAGGGCGGGCACTGAAGCTTTCTTT. This translates into CASREDRAGTEAFF.